This section outlines one T cell receptor (beta chain) sequence together with its context. The record originates from a study of blood T cell repertoires in COVID-19. Study information: The origin of the acute and convalescent COVID-19 samples was the United States, Italy and Spain.

How the authors handled the data: Reference gene primer amplification in the assay estimated nucleated cell counts. Sequenced by immunoSEQ multiplex PCR; TCRdb stores in-frame clones only, minus some. V, J and clone size were drawn from that table, and D and trimming were deduced from the DNA. This sample carries 150,000 or so clones, 60% to 85% of them seen once, and the ten largest clones take approximately 1.8%. The germline gives CDR1 SGHRS, CDR2 YFSETQ. V shed 3 bases and J 6 bases; nucleotides not matched to a gene: 15. This CDR3 has 17 amino acids. Sequencing was performed on peripheral blood. The chain links TRBV5-1 to TRBJ2-7, with 10 bases lining up with TRBD2. This TCR derives from an elderly man with acute or convalescent COVID-19. The CDR3: CASSSIIAGGSNSEQYF. The CDR3 DNA sequence: TGCGCCAGCAGCTCTATTATAGCGGGGGGCTCTAACAGCGAGCAGTACTTC.